What follows are 16 T cell receptor beta chains derived from one specimen sequenced in a study of blood T cell repertoires in COVID-19. Method: immunoSEQ multiplex PCR; TCRdb's copy keeps in-frame clones and lacks some. The repertoire holds approximately 170,000 clones, with about 89% as singletons. Sample: peripheral blood. All receptors derive from a man in his 70s with acute or convalescent COVID-19.

The J gene is TRBJ2-7, the V gene TRBV7-6, with D possibly TRBD1 on 6 matching bases. This CDR3 has 15 residues. Trimming removed 1 base from V and 5 bases from J, with 15 bases in between. Germline V gene sequence: CDR1 SGHVS, CDR2 FNYEAQ. The CDR3 reads CASSLGARGGDEQYF. The CDR3 nucleotides are TGTGCCAGCAGCTTAGGTGCCAGGGGTGGCGACGAGCAGTACTTC.

This clone was seen a few times. This chain links TRBV7-2 with TRBJ1-3; the match to TRBD1 covers 8 bases. V shed 4 bases and J 1 base; nucleotides not matched to a gene: 6. CDR1 and CDR2 from the germline V gene are SGHTA and FQGNSA. This CDR3 is 16 amino acids long. The CDR3 DNA sequence: TGTGCCAGCAGCTATATTACAGGGGGTTCTGGAAACACCATATATTTT. This gives the protein CASSYITGGSGNTIYF.

V is TRBV24-1 and J is TRBJ2-3; 10 bases map to TRBD1. Germline V gene data show CDR1 as KGHDR and CDR2 as SFDVKD. V lost 4 bases and J lost 5; bases outside the gene matches: 5. The CDR3 has 15 residues. The CDR3 loop reads CATSERTGGIDTQYF. DNA for the CDR3: TGTGCCACCAGTGAACGGACAGGGGGAATAGATACGCAGTATTTT.

The chain uses TRBV5-1 and TRBJ1-1; D may be TRBD1 (6 bases). The V end was cut by 0 bases, the J end by 5 bases, with 8 bases between. The CDR3 runs 13 residues. CDR1 is SGHRS and CDR2 is YFSETQ in the germline V gene. The CDR3 DNA follows: TGCGCCAGCAGCTTGGACAGGGATACTGAAGCTTTCTTT. Its translation is CASSLDRDTEAFF. Based on the CDR3 plus reference TRBV5-1 and TRBJ1-1, the full variable domain is KAGVTQTPRYLIKTRGQQVTLSCSPISGHRSVSWYQQTPGQGLQFLFEYFSETQRNKGNFPGRFSGRQFSNSRSEMNVSTLELGDSALYLCASSLDRDTEAFFGQGTRLTVV.

The chain uses TRBV3-1 (or the pseudogene TRBV3-2) and TRBJ2-3; D possibly corresponds to TRBD2 (5 bases). V lost 4 bases, J lost 0 bases, and 11 bases lay in between. The germline V gene has CDR1 LGHDT and CDR2 YNNKEL (reference sequence). The CDR3 contains 15 residues. As DNA, the CDR3 is TGTGCCAGCAGCCCTACAGCGGCTAGCACAGATACGCAGTATTTT. Its translation is CASSPTAASTDTQYF.

V is TRBV6-1 and J is TRBJ2-7; D remains ambiguous. CDR3 size: 15 residues. Germline CDR1 is MNHNS and CDR2 is SASEGT. Trimming cost V 2 bases and J 1 base, with 12 bases left between them. CDR3 residues: CASSETAGQSYEQYF. For the CDR3, the DNA is TGTGCCAGCAGTGAAACGGCAGGTCAATCCTACGAGCAGTACTTC.

This clone was seen just once. V and J are TRBV4-3 and TRBJ1-3, with a possible D match to TRBD1 (6 bases). V lost 1 base to trimming and J lost 0 bases, with 7 bases between them. This CDR3 spans 15 amino acids. The germline CDR1 and CDR2 sequences are LGHNA and YSLEER. CDR3 in DNA: TGCGCCAGCAGCCAAGGACAGGCCTCTGGAAACACCATATATTTT. This sequence encodes CASSQGQASGNTIYF.

The chain links TRBV28 to TRBJ2-3; TRBD2 matches at 7 bases. After removal of 6 bases from V and 6 bases from J, the junction contained 9 bases not matched to a gene. The germline CDR1 and CDR2 sequences are MDHEN and SYDVKM. CDR3 length: 14 amino acids. The CDR3 here is CASSLGGNSDTQYF. The CDR3 coding sequence is TGTGCCAGCAGCTTGGGGGGGAACTCGGATACGCAGTATTTT.

The sample holds one count of this clone. The CDR3 spells CASSSTPLGQNEQFF. CDR3 nucleotide sequence: TGCGCCAGCAGCTCGACACCCTTGGGCCAAAATGAGCAGTTCTTC. The V gene is TRBV5-1, the J gene TRBJ2-1, with D uncertain. Germline V lookup: CDR1 SGHRS, CDR2 YFSETQ. This CDR3 is 15 amino acids long. With 3 bases removed from V and 7 bases from J, the gap between germline ends came to 17 bases.

A single count supports this clone. V is TRBV28 and J is TRBJ2-7, with 9 bases aligning to TRBD1. Germline CDR1 reads MDHEN; CDR2 reads SYDVKM. V was pared by 6 bases and J by 5 bases, with 11 bases of the junction left unmatched. The CDR3 runs 15 residues. The CDR3 DNA reads as TGTGCCAGCAGCAGCGCCGGGACAGGGCTCCACGAGCAGTACTTC. This translates into CASSSAGTGLHEQYF.

The chain joins TRBV2 to TRBJ1-4, with D perhaps matching TRBD1 (6 bases). Germline-derived CDR1 and CDR2 are SNHLY and FYNNEI. Trimming took off 2 bases at V and 3 bases at J, with 19 bases between the two ends. This CDR3 is 18 amino acids long. CDR3 sequence: CASSEYRDPTPPNEKLFF. The CDR3 region has the DNA TGTGCCAGCAGTGAATACAGGGATCCTACCCCCCCTAATGAAAAACTGTTTTTT. Drawing the rest from reference TRBV2 and TRBJ1-4, the complete variable domain is EPEVTQTPSHQVTQMGQEVILRCVPISNHLYFYWYRQILGQKVEFLVSFYNNEISEKSEIFDDQFSVERPDGSNFTLKIRSTKLEDSAMYFCASSEYRDPTPPNEKLFFGSGTQLSVL.

This rearrangement joins TRBV9 to TRBJ2-7; 9 positions agree with TRBD2. The junction had 5 bases not matched to a gene; V was cut back by 0 bases and J by 7 bases. The CDR3 loop spans 14 amino acids. Germline values: CDR1 SGDLS, CDR2 YYNGEE. The CDR3 sequence: CASSVEAGGTEQYF. CDR3 DNA: TGTGCCAGCAGCGTAGAAGCGGGGGGCACTGAGCAGTACTTC.

This sequence joins TRBV5-6 and TRBJ2-5; 10 nucleotides align to TRBD2. The germline CDR1 and CDR2 sequences are SGHDT and YYEEEE. V trimming: 2 bases; J trimming: 2 bases; junction bases outside the gene matches: 0. The CDR3 has 14 residues. The CDR3 nucleotides are TGTGCCAGCAGCTTAGCGGGGGGGCAAGAGACCCAGTACTTC. Its protein is CASSLAGGQETQYF.

The chain couples TRBV5-1 to TRBJ2-1; TRBD1 matches at 8 bases. The length of the CDR3 is 17 residues. Per germline, CDR1 SGHRS and CDR2 YFSETQ. The V gene end was trimmed by 4 bases and the J gene end by 0 bases; junction bases not matched to a gene: 9. The CDR3 DNA follows: TGCGCCAGCAGCGAACAGGGGGGCACCTTCTCCTACAATGAGCAGTTCTTC. This encodes CASSEQGGTFSYNEQFF.

This clone has only one observation. This sample includes further DNA sequences coding for the same CDR3. The chain employs TRBV5-1 and TRBJ2-3; D call uncertain. Germline CDR1 is SGHRS and CDR2 is YFSETQ. The V gene lost 0 bases and the J gene lost 1 base, with 6 bases spanning the gap. CDR3 length: 14 residues. CDR3 residues: CASSLAQGTDTQYF. DNA of the CDR3: TGCGCCAGCAGCTTGGCGCAGGGCACAGATACGCAGTATTTT.

V usage is TRBV18 and J usage is TRBJ1-5; D uncertain. The CDR3 consists of 15 residues. Germline CDR1 reads KGHSH; CDR2 reads LQKENI. Trimming pared 3 bases from V and 3 bases from J, leaving 12 bases between. The CDR3 loop reads CASSPYTVYNQPQHF. The CDR3 coding sequence is TGTGCCAGCTCACCTTACACAGTTTACAATCAGCCCCAGCATTTT.